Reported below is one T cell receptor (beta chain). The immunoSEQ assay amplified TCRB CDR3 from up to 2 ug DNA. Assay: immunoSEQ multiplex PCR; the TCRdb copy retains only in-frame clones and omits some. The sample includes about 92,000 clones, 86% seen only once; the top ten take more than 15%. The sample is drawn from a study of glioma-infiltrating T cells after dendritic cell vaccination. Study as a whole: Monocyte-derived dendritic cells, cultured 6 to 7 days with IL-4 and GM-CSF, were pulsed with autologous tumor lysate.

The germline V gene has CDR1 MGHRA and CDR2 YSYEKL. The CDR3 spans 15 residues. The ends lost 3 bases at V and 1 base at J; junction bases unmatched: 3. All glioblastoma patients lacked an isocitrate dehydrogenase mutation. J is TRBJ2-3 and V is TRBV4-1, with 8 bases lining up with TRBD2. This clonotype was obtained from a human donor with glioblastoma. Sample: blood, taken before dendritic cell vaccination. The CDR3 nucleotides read TGCGCCAGCAGCCAGGTGACTAGCGGCACAGATACGCAGTATTTT. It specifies CASSQVTSGTDTQYF.